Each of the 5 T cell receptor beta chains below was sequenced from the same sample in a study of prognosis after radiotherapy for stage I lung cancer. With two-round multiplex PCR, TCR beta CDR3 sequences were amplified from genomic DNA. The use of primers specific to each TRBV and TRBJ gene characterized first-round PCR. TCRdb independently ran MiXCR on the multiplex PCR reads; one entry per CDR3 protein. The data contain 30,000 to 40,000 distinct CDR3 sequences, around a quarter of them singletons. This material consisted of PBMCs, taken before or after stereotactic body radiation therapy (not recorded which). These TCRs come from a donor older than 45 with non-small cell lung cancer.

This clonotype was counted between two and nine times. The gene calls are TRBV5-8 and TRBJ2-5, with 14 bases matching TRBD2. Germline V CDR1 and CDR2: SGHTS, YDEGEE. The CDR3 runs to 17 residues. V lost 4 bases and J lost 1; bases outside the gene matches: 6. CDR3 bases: TGTGCCAGCAGCCCGGGACTAGCGGGAGTTGGCCAAGAGACCCAGTACTTC. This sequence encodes CASSPGLAGVGQETQYF.

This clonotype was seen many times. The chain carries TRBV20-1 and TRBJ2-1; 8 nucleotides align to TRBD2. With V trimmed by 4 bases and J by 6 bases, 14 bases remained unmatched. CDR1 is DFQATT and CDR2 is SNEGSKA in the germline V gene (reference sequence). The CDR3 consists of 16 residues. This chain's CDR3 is CSAIALAGRRSNEQFF. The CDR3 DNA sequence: TGCAGTGCTATAGCGCTAGCGGGCCGCCGGAGCAATGAGCAGTTCTTC.

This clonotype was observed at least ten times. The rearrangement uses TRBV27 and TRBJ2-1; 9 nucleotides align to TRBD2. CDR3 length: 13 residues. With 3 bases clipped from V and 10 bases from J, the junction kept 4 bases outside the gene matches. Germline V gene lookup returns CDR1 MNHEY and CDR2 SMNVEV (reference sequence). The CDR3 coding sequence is TGTGCCAGCAGTTTGCGGGAGGGGAAGGAGCAGTTCTTC. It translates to CASSLREGKEQFF.

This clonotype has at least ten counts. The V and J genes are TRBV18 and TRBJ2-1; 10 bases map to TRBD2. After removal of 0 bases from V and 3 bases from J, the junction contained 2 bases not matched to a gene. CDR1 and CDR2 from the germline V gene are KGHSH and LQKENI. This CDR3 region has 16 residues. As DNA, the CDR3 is TGTGCCAGCTCACCACCGGGACTAGCGAACTACAATGAGCAGTTCTTC. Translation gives CASSPPGLANYNEQFF.

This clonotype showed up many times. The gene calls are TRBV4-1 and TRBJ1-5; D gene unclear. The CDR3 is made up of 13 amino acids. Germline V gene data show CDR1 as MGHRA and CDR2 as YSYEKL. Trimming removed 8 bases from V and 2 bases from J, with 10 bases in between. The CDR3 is CASAFTGNQPQHF. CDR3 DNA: TGCGCCAGCGCCTTTACCGGCAATCAGCCCCAGCATTTT.